These T cell receptor beta chains were read from a single sample in a study of blood T cell repertoires in COVID-19. This table comes from immunoSEQ multiplex PCR, and its TCRdb copy is limited to in-frame clones, with some not included. The data contain 200,000 to 300,000 clones, around 87% of them singletons. Sequencing input: peripheral blood. These receptors all stem from a woman aged 25 to 39 who had recovered from COVID-19. Each CDR3 is given with its conserved first and last residue. A D gene is named only where the DNA matches it firmly. The listing skips clone size in some rows; elsewhere it reads once, few, many or a size class.

d_call: -
j_call: TRBJ2-7
v_call: TRBV4-2
clone_size: -
cdr3_nt: TGTGCCAGCAGCCAAGAATTCGCTAGTATCGACGAGCAGTACTTC
cdr3_aa: CASSQEFASIDEQYF

d_call: -
j_call: TRBJ1-2
v_call: TRBV6-5
clone_size: -
cdr3_nt: TGTGCCAGCAGTTACGATCCCTGGAGCCCCGATGGCTACACCTTC
cdr3_aa: CASSYDPWSPDGYTF

d_call: TRBD2
j_call: TRBJ2-1
v_call: TRBV6-2/TRBV6-3
clone_size: -
cdr3_nt: TGTGCCAGCAGTCAACTCCGAATCCGACTAGCGGGGGAGGATTACAATGAGCAGTTCTTC
cdr3_aa: CASSQLRIRLAGEDYNEQFF

d_call: -
j_call: TRBJ2-5
v_call: TRBV5-1
clone_size: -
cdr3_nt: TGCGCCAGCAGCTTGGATGGAAGGGAGGCGGAGACCCAGTACTTC
cdr3_aa: CASSLDGREAETQYF

d_call: TRBD1
j_call: TRBJ1-2
v_call: TRBV2
clone_size: -
cdr3_nt: TGTGCCAGCAGGGACAGGGGGCCTCCAGATGGCTACACCTTC
cdr3_aa: CASRDRGPPDGYTF

d_call: -
j_call: TRBJ1-2
v_call: TRBV7-2
clone_size: -
cdr3_nt: TGTGCCAGCAGCGGTACTCAGGGGAAGGATGGCTACACCTTC
cdr3_aa: CASSGTQGKDGYTF

d_call: TRBD1
j_call: TRBJ2-5
v_call: TRBV6-2/TRBV6-3
clone_size: -
cdr3_nt: TGTGCCAGCAGCACGGACAGGGGGTTCCAAGAGACCCAGTACTTC
cdr3_aa: CASSTDRGFQETQYF

d_call: -
j_call: TRBJ2-5
v_call: TRBV7-2
clone_size: -
cdr3_nt: TGTGCCAGCAGCCCCTTTACAGGTGATGGGACCCAGTACTTC
cdr3_aa: CASSPFTGDGTQYF

d_call: TRBD2
j_call: TRBJ2-3
v_call: TRBV18
clone_size: once
cdr3_nt: TGTGCCAGCTCACCACTGCCTAGCGGGGGAACAGATACGCAGTATTTT
cdr3_aa: CASSPLPSGGTDTQYF

d_call: -
j_call: TRBJ1-1
v_call: TRBV19
clone_size: few
cdr3_nt: TGTGCCAGTAGCGTGCACAGGGCGGTGAACACTGAAGCTTTCTTT
cdr3_aa: CASSVHRAVNTEAFF

d_call: -
j_call: TRBJ1-1
v_call: TRBV11-2
clone_size: -
cdr3_nt: TGTGCCAGCAGCTTTCTCACTCTAGGGGCGAACACTGAAGCTTTCTTT
cdr3_aa: CASSFLTLGANTEAFF

d_call: -
j_call: TRBJ2-1
v_call: TRBV13
clone_size: -
cdr3_nt: TGTGCCAGCAGCCATCGGGGGAGACTTAAATCAAATGAGCAGTTCTTC
cdr3_aa: CASSHRGRLKSNEQFF

d_call: -
j_call: TRBJ1-1
v_call: TRBV25-1
clone_size: few
cdr3_nt: TGTGCCAGCAGTGAATTGGGGAGGGCAGGACGGGCTTTCTTT
cdr3_aa: CASSELGRAGRAFF

d_call: TRBD1
j_call: TRBJ1-2
v_call: TRBV30
clone_size: -
cdr3_nt: TGTGCCTGGGGGTCTCAGGGGGTCGACGGTCACTTC
cdr3_aa: CAWGSQGVDGHF